Below are 25 T cell receptor beta chains sequenced from a single sample in a study of cytomegalovirus exposure and HLA in healthy donors. The PCR made use of 60 Vbeta and 13 Jbeta primers. Sequencing used immunoSEQ multiplex PCR; TCRdb keeps in-frame clones, though not all of them. This table holds about 55,000 clones, 55% to 75% found once. The sample was PBMCs. Receptors originate from a man between 40 and 49 years old in good health and CMV-seropositive.

This sequence joins TRBV11-3 and TRBJ2-1; the D gene is possibly TRBD2 (6 bases). CDR3 length equals 15 residues. From germline, CDR1 is SGHNT and CDR2 YENEEA. Trimming stripped 2 bases from V and 3 bases from J, with 11 bases between. CDR3 nucleotides: TGTGCCAGCAGCTTAACTCTGGGGGGCTACAATGAGCAGTTCTTC. It is translated as CASSLTLGGYNEQFF.

V usage is TRBV7-3 and J usage is TRBJ1-1; perhaps TRBD1 as D (6 bases). CDR1 and CDR2 (germline): SGHTA, FQGTGA. V lost 0 bases, J lost 2 bases, and 10 bases lay in between. The CDR3 totals 15 residues. The CDR3 coding sequence is TGTGCCAGCAGCTTAACGGGGGGGCGCAACACTGAAGCTTTCTTT. This sequence encodes CASSLTGGRNTEAFF.

J is TRBJ1-1 and V is TRBV19; tentative D call: TRBD1 (5 bases). CDR3 length: 14 residues. V gave up 2 bases and J gave up 8 bases, with 15 bases separating them. Per the germline V gene, CDR1 is LNHDA and CDR2 is SQIVND (reference sequence). CDR3 DNA sequence: TGTGCCAGTAGTATAAATTCAGGGTCAGTGGAAGCTTTCTTT. Translating gives CASSINSGSVEAFF.

The chain carries TRBV7-6 and TRBJ1-2; D possibly corresponds to TRBD1 (5 bases). V was cut by 4 bases and J by 6 bases, with 12 bases left in between. Germline CDR1 SGHVS, CDR2 FNYEAQ. This CDR3 is built from 13 residues. CDR3 amino acids: CASSSAPDNGYTF. The CDR3 coding sequence is TGTGCCAGCAGCTCCGCGCCGGACAATGGCTACACCTTC. Using reference TRBV7-6 and TRBJ1-2 for the parts outside the CDR3, the full variable domain is GAGVSQSPRYKVTKRGQDVALRCDPISGHVSLYWYRQALGQGPEFLTYFNYEAQQDKSGLPNDRFSAERPEGSISTLTIQRTEQRDSAMYRCASSSAPDNGYTFGSGTRLTVV.

The V and J genes are TRBV2 and TRBJ2-4; D possibly corresponds to TRBD1 (6 bases). Between the trimmed V and J ends, which lost 5 bases and 4 bases, there was a span of 18 bases. Germline CDR1 reads SNHLY; CDR2 reads FYNNEI. This CDR3 region has 16 residues. Here the CDR3 DNA reads TGTGCCAGCAGTTTACAGGGAAGATCGGGGAAAAACATTCAGTACTTC. Its translation is CASSLQGRSGKNIQYF.

Comments on this clone: Other DNA sequences in the same sample also yield this CDR3. V and J are TRBV18 and TRBJ1-6; D is uncertain. The CDR3 has 14 amino acids. With 2 bases removed from V and 5 bases from J, the gap between germline ends came to 7 bases. The germline V gene encodes CDR1 KGHSH and CDR2 LQKENI. The DNA for the CDR3 is TGTGCCAGCTCACCAAGCGGGAATAATTCACCCCTCCACTTT. Translation: CASSPSGNNSPLHF.

CDR3 sequence reads: CASSLGALETQYF. Written as DNA, the CDR3 is TGTGCCAGTAGTCTGGGGGCATTAGAGACCCAGTACTTC. The rearrangement uses TRBV19 and TRBJ2-5, with D possibly being TRBD1 (6 bases). The germline V gene has CDR1 LNHDA and CDR2 SQIVND (reference sequence). The CDR3 consists of 13 residues. Trimming cost V 5 bases and J 4 bases, with 11 bases left between them. Full variable domain (rest looked up from reference TRBV19 and TRBJ2-5): DGGITQSPKYLFRKEGQNVTLSCEQNLNHDAMYWYRQDPGQGLRLIYYSQIVNDFQKGDIAEGYSVSREKKESFPLTVTSAQKNPTAFYLCASSLGALETQYFGPGTRLLVL.

The V gene is TRBV10-1, the J gene TRBJ2-1, with 7 bases identical to TRBD2. From germline, CDR1 is WNHNN and CDR2 SYGVQD (reference sequence). V shed 0 bases, J shed 2 bases, and the junction held 10 bases outside the gene matches. The CDR3 sequence is 18 residues long. As DNA, the CDR3 is TGCGCCAGCAGTGAGTCCGGGGCGGGGGAAGTGCCCTACAATGAGCAGTTCTTC. This gives the protein CASSESGAGEVPYNEQFF.

The chain has TRBV2 and TRBJ1-1; 10 bases map to TRBD1. Unmatched junction bases numbered 5, after V lost 5 bases and J lost 5 bases. Germline V gene sequence: CDR1 SNHLY, CDR2 FYNNEI. CDR3 length: 14 amino acids. This CDR3 is CASSPGTGETEAFF. The CDR3 coding sequence is TGTGCCAGCAGTCCCGGGACAGGGGAAACTGAAGCTTTCTTT.

This clone showed up just a few times. V gene TRBV4-1 combines with J gene TRBJ1-3, with D hard to call. Germline V CDR1 and CDR2: MGHRA, YSYEKL. Trimming shortened V by 2 bases and J by 4 bases, and 9 bases separated the two germline ends. The CDR3 sequence is 14 residues long. The DNA for the CDR3 is TGCGCCAGCAGCCAAAATGGGCGAGGAAACACCATATATTTT. Residues: CASSQNGRGNTIYF.

This rearrangement joins TRBV9 to TRBJ1-6; 9 bases are shared with TRBD1. Germline values: CDR1 SGDLS, CDR2 YYNGEE. J was trimmed by 10 bases and V by 3 bases; bases with no gene match: 5. CDR3 length: 14 amino acids. The CDR3 loop is CASSGDRVGSPLHF. For the CDR3, the DNA is TGTGCCAGCAGCGGGGACAGGGTAGGCTCACCCCTCCACTTT.

The J gene is TRBJ2-1, the V gene TRBV6-1; 9 nucleotides agree with TRBD2. Germline values: CDR1 MNHNS, CDR2 SASEGT. V shed 6 bases, J shed 3 bases, and the junction held 6 bases outside the gene matches. This CDR3 is built from 15 residues. This CDR3 reads CASRSGLAHYNEQFF. The CDR3 DNA sequence: TGTGCCAGCAGATCAGGACTAGCGCACTACAATGAGCAGTTCTTC.

V gene TRBV30 combines with J gene TRBJ2-1; no reliable D call. The CDR3 is 14 residues long. The germline gives CDR1 GTSNPN, CDR2 SVGIG (reference sequence). V lost 4 bases, J lost 6 bases, and 16 bases lay in between. The CDR3 DNA is TGTGCCTGGAAGCTCGCGGTGAGTGCCAATGAGCAGTTCTTC. The encoded protein is CAWKLAVSANEQFF.

This clone was detected once. V and J are TRBV7-2 and TRBJ2-5, with a weak D call TRBD1 (6 bases). CDR1 is SGHTA, CDR2 FQGNSA, per germline. Trimming left V 5 bases short and J 7 bases short, with 17 bases between. The CDR3 sequence is 14 residues long. The CDR3 protein is CASSPSRTAPTQYF. Here the CDR3 DNA reads TGTGCCAGCAGCCCAAGTAGGACAGCACCGACCCAGTACTTC.

A few counts support this clone. The gene calls are TRBV4-1 and TRBJ1-1, with TRBD1 identical over 8 bases. J was trimmed by 1 base and V by 8 bases; bases with no gene match: 6. The CDR3 consists of 14 residues. Germline CDR1 MGHRA, CDR2 YSYEKL. The CDR3 region has the DNA TGCGCCAGCGCAAGGGACAGGCAGAACACTGAAGCTTTCTTT. Protein product: CASARDRQNTEAFF.

The chain joins TRBV5-6 to TRBJ1-1, with 7 bases that match TRBD1. V shed 3 bases and J 2 bases; nucleotides not matched to a gene: 4. The CDR3 sequence is 14 residues long. Germline CDR1 reads SGHDT; CDR2 reads YYEEEE. The CDR3 bases are TGTGCCAGCAGCTCAAGGACAGGCAACACTGAAGCTTTCTTT. Amino acids: CASSSRTGNTEAFF.

The chain couples TRBV5-1 to TRBJ1-2, with TRBD1 as a possible D gene (6 bases). V was pared by 4 bases and J by 7 bases, with 17 bases between. The CDR3 has 14 amino acids. Germline V CDR1 and CDR2: SGHRS, YFSETQ. The CDR3, as DNA: TGCGCCAGCAGCACCCAACAGGGAGCAAGTGGCTACACCTTC. It codes for CASSTQQGASGYTF.

This sequence joins TRBV5-6 and TRBJ1-6, with D possibly being TRBD1 (6 bases). Trimming removed 1 base at V and 7 bases at J, with 15 bases between. This CDR3 comprises 16 residues. CDR1 is SGHDT, CDR2 YYEEEE, per germline. CDR3 DNA: TGTGCCAGCAGCTTGAGGGGGATCAGGGGCAATTCACCCCTCCACTTT. It translates to CASSLRGIRGNSPLHF.

The chain joins TRBV12-2 to TRBJ1-4; TRBD1 is the table's D call, not checked against the DNA. TRBV12-2 is reported as a pseudogene. This CDR3 contains 21 residues. The CDR3 DNA reads as TGTGCAAGTCGCTTAGAGAACCTTACCGGGACAGCCTTTGCAACTAATGAAAAACTGTTTTTT. This encodes CASRLENLTGTAFATNEKLFF.

The V call is TRBV5-6, the J call TRBJ2-3; the match to TRBD2 covers 12 bases. Germline CDR1 is SGHDT and CDR2 is YYEEEE. CDR3 length equals 15 residues. With 4 bases clipped from V and 8 bases from J, the junction kept 8 bases outside the gene matches. The CDR3 spells CASSLGTSGYGTQYF. In nucleotides, the CDR3 is TGTGCCAGCAGCCTCGGGACTAGCGGGTATGGTACGCAGTATTTT. The full variable domain, rest sourced from reference TRBV5-6 and TRBJ2-3, is DAGVTQSPTHLIKTRGQQVTLRCSPKSGHDTVSWYQQALGQGPQFIFQYYEEEERQRGNFPDRFSGHQFPNYSSELNVNALLLGDSALYLCASSLGTSGYGTQYFGPGTRLTVL.

The V gene is TRBV5-6, the J gene TRBJ1-6; D possibly corresponds to TRBD1 (6 bases). Germline values: CDR1 SGHDT, CDR2 YYEEEE. Trimming cost V 4 bases and J 9 bases, with 14 bases left between them. The CDR3 is 14 residues long. CDR3 coding DNA: TGTGCCAGCAGCGGACCCGGGACATTTTCACCCCTCCACTTT. Protein sequence: CASSGPGTFSPLHF.

A single count supports this clone. The chain recombines TRBV5-1 with TRBJ2-2; D ambiguous. Germline V CDR1 and CDR2: SGHRS, YFSETQ. CDR3 length equals 15 residues. V dropped 3 bases and J dropped 0 bases, with 9 bases sitting between them. Written as DNA, the CDR3 is TGCGCCAGCAGCTCTACCATCGCGAACACCGGGGAGCTGTTTTTT. Amino acids: CASSSTIANTGELFF.

This chain uses TRBV18 with TRBJ1-3; D gene unclear. The germline CDR1 and CDR2 sequences are KGHSH and LQKENI. The CDR3 is made up of 12 amino acids. V was shortened by 6 bases and J by 8 bases, with 11 bases between the two germline ends. The CDR3 loop is CASSTDMDTIYF. The CDR3 DNA sequence: TGTGCCAGCTCTACAGATATGGACACCATATATTTT.

V and J are TRBV2 and TRBJ1-1; D is uncertain. Germline-derived CDR1 and CDR2 are SNHLY and FYNNEI. CDR3 size: 14 residues. The V gene lost 5 bases and the J gene lost 0 bases, with 10 bases spanning the gap. CDR3 protein: CASSYQALNTEAFF. CDR3 in DNA: TGTGCCAGCAGTTATCAGGCGCTGAACACTGAAGCTTTCTTT.

This clone was detected only once. V usage is TRBV10-3 and J usage is TRBJ1-1; D is uncertain. Germline loops: CDR1 ENHRY, CDR2 SYGVKD. The V gene lost 2 bases and the J gene lost 5 bases, with 12 bases spanning the gap. The CDR3 extends over 14 amino acids. The CDR3, as DNA: TGTGCCATCAGTGAGATCTCTGGAGGAACTGAAGCTTTCTTT. This encodes CAISEISGGTEAFF.